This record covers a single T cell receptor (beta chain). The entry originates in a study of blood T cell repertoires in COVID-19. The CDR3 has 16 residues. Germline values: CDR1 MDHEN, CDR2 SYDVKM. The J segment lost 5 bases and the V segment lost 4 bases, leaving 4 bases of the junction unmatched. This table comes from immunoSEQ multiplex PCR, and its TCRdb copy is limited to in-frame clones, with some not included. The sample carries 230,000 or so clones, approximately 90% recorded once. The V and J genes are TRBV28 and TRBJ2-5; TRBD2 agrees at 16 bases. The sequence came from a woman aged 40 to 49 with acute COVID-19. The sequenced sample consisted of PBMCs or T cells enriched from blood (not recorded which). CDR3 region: CASSSGTSGGAETQYF. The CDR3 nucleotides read TGTGCCAGCAGTTCCGGGACTAGCGGGGGGGCGGAGACCCAGTACTTC.